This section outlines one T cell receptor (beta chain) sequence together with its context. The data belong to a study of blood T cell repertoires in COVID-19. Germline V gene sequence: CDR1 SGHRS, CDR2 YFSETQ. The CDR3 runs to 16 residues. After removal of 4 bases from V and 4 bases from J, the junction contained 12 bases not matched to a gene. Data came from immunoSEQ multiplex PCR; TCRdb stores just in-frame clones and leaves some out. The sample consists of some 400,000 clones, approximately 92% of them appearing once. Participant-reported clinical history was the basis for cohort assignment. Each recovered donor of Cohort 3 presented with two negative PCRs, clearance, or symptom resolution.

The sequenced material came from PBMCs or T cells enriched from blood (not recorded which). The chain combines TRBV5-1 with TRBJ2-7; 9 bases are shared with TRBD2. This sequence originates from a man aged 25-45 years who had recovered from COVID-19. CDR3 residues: CASSPPGASGNYEQYF. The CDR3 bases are TGCGCCAGCAGCCCCCCCGGGGCTAGCGGGAATTACGAGCAGTACTTC.